Here is one TCR beta chain with its context. Its antigen is not identified. The source material, RNA transcripts, was used to amplify TCR beta CDR3 regions. The HTBI primer set drove a first-round RT-PCR of the TCR CDR3. TCRdb fed the multiplex PCR reads into MiXCR, producing one record per CDR3 protein. The sample includes around 100,000 distinct CDR3 sequences, roughly 47% of them seen just once. The entry originates in a study of T cells in Graves' hyperthyroidism and ophthalmopathy. Background on the study: It was at initial diagnosis, before any treatment, that peripheral blood was collected.

Study observations and caveats: Blood also showed most of the thyroid clonotypes that were expanded above 0.001. With a median lead of around 6.7 months before onset, the model predicted ophthalmopathy.

Using over 8.5 ml of fresh peripheral blood, PBMCs were prepared. With 6 bases removed from V and 10 bases from J, the gap between germline ends came to 16 bases. The CDR3 loop spans 12 amino acids. The germline V gene encodes CDR1 SQVTM and CDR2 ANQGSEA. This TCR derives from a man aged 40-55 years with Graves' hyperthyroidism. The source material was blood. The V gene is TRBV29-1, the J gene TRBJ1-5; TRBD1 might be the D (6 bases). CDR3 nucleotides: TGCAGCGTCTGGACAGTGAGTGGACCCCAGCATTTT. This encodes CSVWTVSGPQHF.